What follows is one T cell receptor (beta chain) and its context. The data originate from a study of Ad26.COV2.S vaccination and SARS-CoV-2 variants. The CDR3 extends over 13 amino acids. Treatment specified: some 20 received Ad26.COV2.S at low or high dose, single or two shots; about 5 received placebo; per-sample allocation not given. Repertoires come from day 63 after the first vaccine or placebo injection. Libraries were prepared by immunoSEQ multiplex PCR; TCRdb keeps only in-frame clonotypes and omits some of them. The profile shows 380,000 or so clones, roughly 85% of them singletons. The material sequenced was peripheral blood, taken in a trial of Ad26.COV2.S vaccine versus placebo. This clonotype originated in a person between 18 and 65 years old who received the Ad26.COV2.S COVID-19 vaccine or a placebo. This rearrangement joins TRBV12-1 to TRBJ1-5. TRBV12-1 is a known pseudogene. CDR3 in amino acids: CASDYYVGQPQHF. CDR3 bases: TGTGCCAGCGACTATTACGTGGGTCAGCCCCAGCATTTT.